This T cell receptor (beta chain) emerged from a study of OX40 agonist ivuxolimab in advanced cancers. Study details: Recorded diagnoses for dose-escalation patients were hepatocellular carcinoma, melanoma, renal cell or head and neck cancer. Study-wide results and limits: In the 0.1 to 3.0 mg/kg range, CD4+ and CD8+ blood T cells had expanded clonally by week 6. CD4+ T cells averaged fewer expanded clones than CD8+ T cells.

Comments on this clone: Its matching antigen is unknown.

TCRdb keeps only in-frame clones here, not all; method: immunoSEQ multiplex PCR. The sample holds 11,000 to 15,000 clones, approximately 75% seen once. People who had autoimmune disease history or systemic immunosuppression were excluded. Germline V lookup: CDR1 LNHDA, CDR2 SQIVND (reference sequence). Between the trimmed V and J ends, which lost 4 bases and 4 bases, there was a span of 14 bases. This CDR3 is built from 14 residues. The chain links TRBV19 to TRBJ2-7; weak D call: TRBD2 (6 bases). The sequences come from CD4+ or CD8+ T cells sorted from blood, collected in a trial of the OX40 agonist ivuxolimab. The TCR sequence derives from an adult with an advanced solid tumor such as melanoma, head and neck, liver or kidney cancer. This CDR3 is CASSTGTPGYEQYF. CDR3 sequence (DNA): TGTGCCAGTAGTACTGGGACTCCCGGGTACGAGCAGTACTTC.